The T cell receptor beta chain described here comes from a study of blood T cells in healthy people across ages. Alongside a J-beta primer mix, a sample-barcoded 5' primer served in a second PCR lasting roughly 6 to 11 cycles. Every cDNA molecule bore a tag from a template-switch adaptor containing 12 random nucleotides. TCRdb passed the 5' RACE reads through MiXCR, listing each CDR3 protein once. Here the sample spans about 800,000 distinct CDR3 sequences, 55% to 75% being singletons. Note on this clonotype: Its antigen remains unknown.

Every participating donor contributed approximately 10 milliliters of peripheral blood through a draw. Whole-study results and caveats: Changes in expanded clonotypes were possibly confounded, as the CMV status of donors was unknown.

The CDR3 has 14 residues. V lost 5 bases to trimming and J lost 6 bases, with 17 bases between them. Germline V gene data show CDR1 as SGHTA and CDR2 as FQGTGA. The receptor's source is a man aged 25-45 years in good health. The chain recombines TRBV7-3 with TRBJ2-7; either TRBD1 or TRBD2 may fit D (6 bases each). What was sequenced was blood. CDR3 protein: CASSPSGVGGEQYF. The CDR3, as DNA: TGTGCCAGCAGCCCATCAGGGGTGGGGGGCGAGCAGTACTTC.